The 23 T cell receptor beta chains listed next were all sequenced from one sample in a study of blood T cell repertoires in COVID-19. This table comes from immunoSEQ multiplex PCR, and its TCRdb copy is limited to in-frame clones, with some not included. The sample records 350,000 to 400,000 clones, more than 85% being singletons. The sample was PBMCs or T cells enriched from blood (not recorded which). The receptors were gathered from a middle-aged woman who had been exposed to COVID-19.

The chain combines TRBV6-4 with TRBJ2-1; the D gene is possibly TRBD2 (5 bases). V was cut by 8 bases and J by 5 bases, with 16 bases left in between. This CDR3 is 14 amino acids long. Germline V CDR1 and CDR2: MRHNA, SNTAGT. CDR3 sequence reads: CASAGNHGDNEQFF. The CDR3 DNA follows: TGTGCCAGCGCAGGAAATCACGGGGACAATGAGCAGTTCTTC.

This chain connects TRBV2 to TRBJ2-7; 7 nucleotides match TRBD1. The CDR3 extends over 14 amino acids. J gave up 0 bases and V 8 bases, and 7 bases lay outside the gene matches. Germline lookup yields CDR1 SNHLY and CDR2 FYNNEI. The CDR3 region is CASLSTGISYEQYF. CDR3 DNA sequence: TGTGCCAGCCTATCGACAGGGATCTCCTACGAGCAGTACTTC.

The J gene is TRBJ1-1, the V gene TRBV7-9, with a weak D call TRBD1 (5 bases). V lost 5 bases, J lost 0 bases, and 16 bases lay in between. The length of the CDR3 is 16 residues. CDR1 is SEHNR, CDR2 FQNEAQ, per germline (reference sequence). In DNA form, the CDR3 reads TGTGCCAGCAGCACTTTCCGGCGGGGCATGAACACTGAAGCTTTCTTT. This codes for CASSTFRRGMNTEAFF.

The V call is TRBV6-6, the J call TRBJ2-3; TRBD2 agrees at 12 bases. CDR1 is MNHNY, CDR2 SVGAGI, per germline (reference sequence). The CDR3 runs 18 residues. V was clipped by 6 bases and J by 3 bases; unmatched bases: 13. CDR3 nucleotide sequence: TGTGCCAGCAGCCGACTAGCGGGAGATTTTTCGGAGACAGATACGCAGTATTTT. Translation gives CASSRLAGDFSETDTQYF.

The V gene is TRBV30, the J gene TRBJ2-2; TRBD2 agrees at 8 bases. V was clipped by 4 bases and J by 2 bases; unmatched bases: 3. This CDR3 comprises 14 residues. Germline assignment: CDR1 GTSNPN and CDR2 SVGIG (reference sequence). DNA for the CDR3: TGTGCCTGGAATAGCGGGGCCAACACCGGGGAGCTGTTTTTT. Protein product: CAWNSGANTGELFF.

This clone was picked up one time. This chain uses TRBV7-8 with TRBJ1-5; a possible D gene is TRBD1 (6 bases). This CDR3 is 13 amino acids long. Trimming shortened V by 5 bases and J by 7 bases, and 12 bases separated the two germline ends. Germline V lookup: CDR1 SGHVS, CDR2 FQNEAQ. DNA for the CDR3: TGTGCCAGCAGCCCCGGGGGGCAACAGCCCCAGCATTTT. It encodes CASSPGGQQPQHF.

This chain uses TRBV19 with TRBJ1-3; D gene uncertain. This CDR3 comprises 15 residues. The V and J ends lost 2 bases and 0 bases respectively, with 8 bases between them. From germline, CDR1 is LNHDA and CDR2 SQIVND (reference sequence). The CDR3 reads CASSILRSSGNTIYF. The CDR3 region has the DNA TGTGCCAGTAGTATACTGCGGAGCTCTGGAAACACCATATATTTT.

This chain connects TRBV18 to TRBJ1-1; D is possibly TRBD1 (6 bases). The CDR3 consists of 15 residues. Germline CDR1 and CDR2: KGHSH and LQKENI. V lost 3 bases and J lost 0, with 11 bases in between. The DNA for the CDR3 is TGTGCCAGCTCACCCGTGGACAGCATGAACACTGAAGCTTTCTTT. Translating gives CASSPVDSMNTEAFF.

V usage is TRBV29-1 and J usage is TRBJ1-1; D remains unclear. The V end lost 4 bases, the J end lost 0 bases, and 9 bases lay between the germline ends. CDR1 is SQVTM, CDR2 ANQGSEA, per germline. The CDR3 is 13 amino acids. DNA for the CDR3: TGCAGCGTTGTGACGGAGATGAACACTGAAGCTTTCTTT. Translation gives CSVVTEMNTEAFF.

J is TRBJ2-5 and V is TRBV7-9, with TRBD2 matching 8 bases. V lost 5 bases to trimming and J lost 5 bases; unmatched junction nucleotides: 16. Germline CDR1 and CDR2: SEHNR and FQNEAQ (reference sequence). The CDR3 is made up of 17 amino acids. CDR3 in amino acids: CASSPGTSGEVVETQYF. The CDR3 DNA reads as TGTGCCAGCAGCCCCGGAACTAGCGGAGAGGTTGTTGAGACCCAGTACTTC.

J is TRBJ2-5 and V is TRBV30; TRBD2 aligns across 9 bases. V was clipped by 0 bases and J by 5 bases; unmatched bases: 7. The germline V gene has CDR1 GTSNPN and CDR2 SVGIG (reference sequence). This CDR3 is 15 amino acids long. CDR3: CAWSVGSGSSETQYF. The DNA of the CDR3 is TGTGCCTGGAGTGTGGGTAGCGGGAGTAGCGAGACCCAGTACTTC.

The chain links TRBV5-1 to TRBJ1-5; 7 nucleotides align to TRBD1. The V segment lost 1 base and the J segment 2 bases; nucleotides outside the gene matches: 6. The V gene's germline CDR1 is SGHRS and CDR2 YFSETQ. This CDR3 has 16 amino acids. The DNA for the CDR3 is TGCGCCAGCAGCTTGAAGCCAGGGGGAGGCAATCAGCCCCAGCATTTT. Its protein is CASSLKPGGGNQPQHF. The full variable domain, completed using reference TRBV5-1 and TRBJ1-5, is KAGVTQTPRYLIKTRGQQVTLSCSPISGHRSVSWYQQTPGQGLQFLFEYFSETQRNKGNFPGRFSGRQFSNSRSEMNVSTLELGDSALYLCASSLKPGGGNQPQHFGDGTRLSIL.

V is TRBV28 and J is TRBJ1-1, with TRBD1 identical over 9 bases. J lost 5 bases, V lost 7 bases, and 8 bases had no gene match. This CDR3 contains 14 residues. CDR1 and CDR2 (germline): MDHEN, SYDVKM. Here the CDR3 DNA reads TGTGCCAGCATTCAGACAGGGGGAAGGACTGAAGCTTTCTTT. Amino acid sequence: CASIQTGGRTEAFF.

This chain connects TRBV19 to TRBJ1-1; 10 bases match TRBD1. Germline V gives CDR1 LNHDA, CDR2 SQIVND (reference sequence). The CDR3 consists of 14 residues. The junction had 4 bases not matched to a gene; V was cut back by 6 bases and J by 3 bases. CDR3 coding DNA: TGTGCCAGTAGCCGAGGACAGGGGGACACTGAAGCTTTCTTT. It yields the protein CASSRGQGDTEAFF.

V gene TRBV19 combines with J gene TRBJ1-5, with TRBD1 identical over 10 bases. V was clipped by 6 bases and J by 5 bases; unmatched bases: 1. CDR3 length: 13 residues. CDR1 is LNHDA and CDR2 is SQIVND in the germline V gene (reference sequence). The CDR3 coding sequence is TGTGCCAGTAGGACAGGGGGCTATCAGCCCCAGCATTTT. Residues: CASRTGGYQPQHF.

This chain links TRBV4-1 with TRBJ1-1; D is undetermined. The CDR3 extends over 13 amino acids. Looked up from germline, CDR1 is MGHRA and CDR2 is YSYEKL. The ends were cut back, 0 bases at V and 7 bases at J, with 9 bases in the middle. In DNA, the CDR3 is TGCGCCAGCAGCCAAGATCCGGGGAGTGAAGCTTTCTTT. Protein product: CASSQDPGSEAFF.

V is TRBV7-3 and J is TRBJ2-1; D gene uncertain. The CDR3 extends over 14 amino acids. CDR1 SGHTA and CDR2 FQGTGA come from the germline V gene. V was pared by 2 bases and J by 6 bases, with 11 bases between. The CDR3 spells CASSLGVARNEQFF. The CDR3 coding sequence is TGTGCCAGCAGCTTAGGAGTAGCTCGCAATGAGCAGTTCTTC.

The chain links TRBV7-9 to TRBJ1-6; D unresolved. The germline V and J ends were trimmed by 6 bases and 4 bases, with 13 bases remaining between them. This CDR3 region has 15 residues. Germline V gives CDR1 SEHNR, CDR2 FQNEAQ (reference sequence). The CDR3, as DNA: TGTGCCAGCAGAAGTACCGGGAATTATAATTCACCCCTCCACTTT. As protein: CASRSTGNYNSPLHF.

The table lists this clone with a few counts. The chain recombines TRBV2 with TRBJ2-7; possible D gene TRBD2, 5 bases. Trimming cost V 7 bases and J 3 bases, with 16 bases left between them. The CDR3 is 14 residues long. Germline CDR1 is SNHLY and CDR2 is FYNNEI. The CDR3 sequence: CASTYGNSRYEQYF. CDR3 nucleotides: TGTGCCAGCACGTACGGGAACTCGCGCTACGAGCAGTACTTC.

J is TRBJ1-2 and V is TRBV4-3, with 7 nucleotides matching TRBD1. Germline V lookup: CDR1 LGHNA, CDR2 YSLEER. The length of the CDR3 is 15 residues. J was trimmed by 4 bases and V by 0 bases; bases with no gene match: 5. The CDR3 is CASSQDVGQAYGYTF. As DNA, the CDR3 is TGCGCCAGCAGCCAAGATGTTGGACAGGCCTATGGCTACACCTTC.

This chain connects TRBV19 to TRBJ1-5, with 7 bases aligning to TRBD1. CDR1 and CDR2 from the germline V gene are LNHDA and SQIVND (reference sequence). The CDR3 covers 14 residues. After removal of 6 bases from V and 5 bases from J, the junction contained 7 bases not matched to a gene. Here the CDR3 reads CASSPQGGYQPQHF. The CDR3 DNA sequence: TGTGCCAGTAGCCCACAAGGGGGCTATCAGCCCCAGCATTTT.

The chain employs TRBV5-4 and TRBJ2-1; D is possibly TRBD2 (6 bases). The CDR3 has 16 amino acids. Germline CDR1 reads SGHNT; CDR2 reads YYREEE (reference sequence). V was cut by 4 bases and J by 0 bases, with 14 bases left in between. CDR3 sequence: CASSPGTGRSYNEQFF. The CDR3 DNA reads TGTGCCAGCAGCCCCGGGACTGGACGCTCCTACAATGAGCAGTTCTTC. The full variable domain, in which reference TRBV5-4 and TRBJ2-1 provide the parts outside the CDR3, is ETGVTQSPTHLIKTRGQQVTLRCSSQSGHNTVSWYQQALGQGPQFIFQYYREEENGRGNFPPRFSGLQFPNYSSELNVNALELDDSALYLCASSPGTGRSYNEQFFGPGTRLTVL.

V usage is TRBV11-2 and J usage is TRBJ1-2, with D tentatively TRBD1 (6 bases). In germline, CDR1 is SGHAT, CDR2 FQNNGV. V lost 5 bases to trimming and J lost 2 bases, with 15 bases between them. There are 15 residues in the CDR3. CDR3 region: CASSQGLFRNYGYTF. DNA of the CDR3: TGTGCCAGCAGCCAGGGGTTGTTTCGAAACTATGGCTACACCTTC.